A selection of T cell receptor beta chains follows, all from one sample in a study of blood T cell repertoires in COVID-19. Repertoires were generated with immunoSEQ multiplex PCR, while TCRdb's copy carries only in-frame clones and drops some. The sample lists about half a million clones; 75% to 90% were seen once. The sample consisted of PBMCs or T cells enriched from blood (not recorded which). Every receptor here comes from a woman aged 60-75 years who had recovered from COVID-19. CDR3s leave out the opening cysteine and the closing phenylalanine or tryptophan. A D gene is named only where the DNA matches it firmly. Size tells how often a clone was seen (once, few, many) or the class of an expanded clone, and some rows leave it out.

J gene: TRBJ2-5
V gene: TRBV5-5
D gene: .
clone size: .
CDR3 protein: ASSGDTETQY

J gene: TRBJ1-2
V gene: TRBV12-5
D gene: .
clone size: .
CDR3 protein: ASGLDLTHGYT

J gene: TRBJ1-2
V gene: TRBV12-3/TRBV12-4
D gene: .
clone size: .
CDR3 protein: ASTPQALYGYT

J gene: TRBJ2-2
V gene: TRBV5-1
D gene: TRBD1
clone size: once
CDR3 protein: ASNPQGANTGELF

J gene: TRBJ1-6
V gene: TRBV9
D gene: .
clone size: .
CDR3 protein: ASSVARFNSPLH

J gene: TRBJ1-5
V gene: TRBV24-1
D gene: TRBD1
clone size: .
CDR3 protein: ATSEGTGNQPQH

J gene: TRBJ2-3
V gene: TRBV29-1
D gene: .
clone size: .
CDR3 protein: SVEVPGQLTSTDTQY

J gene: TRBJ1-3
V gene: TRBV10-3
D gene: TRBD1
clone size: .
CDR3 protein: AVAGQASGNTIY

J gene: TRBJ1-5
V gene: TRBV28
D gene: TRBD1
clone size: .
CDR3 protein: ASSLKKGQVAQPQH

J gene: TRBJ1-6
V gene: TRBV11-2
D gene: .
clone size: .
CDR3 protein: ASSSGGAGGSPLH

J gene: TRBJ2-7
V gene: TRBV29-1
D gene: TRBD1
clone size: once
CDR3 protein: SATGTGGRYEQY

J gene: TRBJ1-2
V gene: TRBV2
D gene: .
clone size: .
CDR3 protein: ASSEARGNYGYT